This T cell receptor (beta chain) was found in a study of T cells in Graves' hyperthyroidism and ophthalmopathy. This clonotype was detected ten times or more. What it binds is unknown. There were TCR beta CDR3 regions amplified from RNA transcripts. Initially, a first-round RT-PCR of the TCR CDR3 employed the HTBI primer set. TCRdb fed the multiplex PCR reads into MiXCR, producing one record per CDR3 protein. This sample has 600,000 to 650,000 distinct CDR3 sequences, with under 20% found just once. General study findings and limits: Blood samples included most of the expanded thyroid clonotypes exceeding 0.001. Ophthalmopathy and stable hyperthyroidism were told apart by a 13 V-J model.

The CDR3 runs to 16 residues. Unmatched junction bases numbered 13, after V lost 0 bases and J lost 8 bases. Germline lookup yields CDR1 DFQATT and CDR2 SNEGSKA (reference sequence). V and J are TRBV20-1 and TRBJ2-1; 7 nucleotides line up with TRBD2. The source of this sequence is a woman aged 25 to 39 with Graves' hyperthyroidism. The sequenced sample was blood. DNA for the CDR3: TGCAGTGCTAGAGATGCGCGGGGGTTTAATATCGATGAGCAGTTCTTC. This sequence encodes CSARDARGFNIDEQFF.